Listed below are T cell receptor beta chains from one sample, sequenced in a study of T-cell reconstitution after alpha-beta-depleted transplantation in children. Via MiXCR, TCRdb re-called the PCR reads, giving one row per CDR3 protein. This sample has roughly 200,000 distinct CDR3 sequences, with roughly a tenth found just once. Specimen: PBMCs from the stem cell graft donor, collected from the stem cell graft. The receptors were sampled from a human donor who donated a stem cell graft to a child with acute lymphoblastic leukemia. CDR3s include the opening cysteine and the closing phenylalanine or tryptophan. Fields, in order: V gene, CDR3 protein.

TRBV27,CASRPTTGGYTF
TRBV7-9,CASSSDREETQYF
TRBV18,CASSLRWDTWHLNTEAFF
TRBV7-2,CASSQLRPWSNQPQHF
TRBV2,CASSGTGMGTEAFF
TRBV11-1,CASSKTDQQRSVF
TRBV15,CATSRDVDRSYNEQFF
TRBV5-6,CASSSTHIGSPLHF
TRBV7-9,CASSLGGTGTYEQYF
TRBV3-1,CASSRARPNTEAFF
TRBV27,CASRTNQGAWNQPQHF
TRBV6-1,CASSRLAGDETQYF
TRBV5-1,CASSLLGTAQETQYF
TRBV12-3/TRBV12-4,CASWTSQGGTEAFF
TRBV20-1,CRGLRQGGNNNEQFF
TRBV6-2/TRBV6-3,CASSYDGAKGSQVDTQYF
TRBV2,CASSSGKPQYF
TRBV3-1,CASSQEEDGSQYF
TRBV5-1,CASSLGQGPHEQYF
TRBV10-2,CASKPASMGGYTF
TRBV5-1,CASSSPLSQETQYF
TRBV29-1,CSVGGGPSNYNEQFF
TRBV7-2,CASSPYNRGRDEQFF